One sample yielded the 3 T cell receptor beta chains listed below, sequenced in a study of blood T cell repertoires in COVID-19. Repertoires were generated with immunoSEQ multiplex PCR, while TCRdb's copy carries only in-frame clones and drops some. This sample yields about 370,000 clones, of which 70% to 90% are seen a single time; about 10% belongs to the top ten. Sequencing input: peripheral blood. These receptors all come from a young woman with COVID-19, enrolled during active disease.

This chain connects TRBV5-5 to TRBJ2-7; D may be TRBD1 (6 bases). The V end lost 2 bases, the J end lost 2 bases, and 11 bases lay between the germline ends. Germline V CDR1 and CDR2: SGHKS, YYEKEE (reference sequence). The CDR3 length is 14 residues. The chain's CDR3 is CASSLTGRTYEQYF. Here the CDR3 DNA reads TGTGCCAGCAGCTTAACAGGGAGAACCTACGAGCAGTACTTC.

This chain joins TRBV10-2 and TRBJ2-7; TRBD1 aligns across 10 bases. V was pared by 1 base and J by 5 bases, with 5 bases of the junction left unmatched. Germline CDR1 is WSHSY and CDR2 is SAAADI. CDR3 length equals 15 residues. The CDR3 region is CASSEWDRGVHEQYF. CDR3 DNA sequence: TGCGCCAGCAGTGAGTGGGACAGGGGAGTTCACGAGCAGTACTTC.

The rearrangement uses TRBV9 and TRBJ2-2; TRBD1 agrees at 12 bases. The CDR3 is 16 amino acids. Per the germline V gene, CDR1 is SGDLS and CDR2 is YYNGEE. The V and J ends lost 1 base and 7 bases, in that order; junction bases with no gene match: 5. CDR3 in amino acids: CASSVKGTGGGGELFF. The CDR3 nucleotides read TGTGCCAGCAGCGTAAAAGGGACAGGGGGCGGCGGGGAGCTGTTTTTT. Full variable domain (remainder filled in from reference TRBV9 and TRBJ2-2): DSGVTQTPKHLITATGQRVTLRCSPRSGDLSVYWYQQSLDQGLQFLIQYYNGEERAKGNILERFSAQQFPDLHSELNLSSLELGDSALYFCASSVKGTGGGGELFFGEGSRLTVL.